The rows below give T cell receptor beta chains drawn from one sample of a study of long-term antiretroviral therapy in people with HIV. Only in-frame clones appear in the TCRdb table, and some are missing; sequencing was by immunoSEQ multiplex PCR. The sample holds approximately 10,000 clones; over 70% are singletons and the top ten take roughly 15%. Sequenced here: unsorted PBMCs, sampled 3 to 3.2 years before starting antiretroviral therapy. The receptors were sampled from a man aged 40-49 years with HIV. Each CDR3 is given with its conserved first and last residue. Size is stated for part of the rows, as once, few or many counts, or as a class when the clone is expanded.

size	V	CDR3
-	TRBV7-9	CASSSGLAYNEQFF
-	TRBV18	CASSPQRQGTGGELFF
-	TRBV4-3	CASSQDRVYTGNTIYF
-	TRBV7-8	CASSLAGQAYNEQFF
-	TRBV21-1	CASSQSQPQHF
-	TRBV9	CASSVTLSAGGIGDTQYF
-	TRBV10-1	CASGSRDRGANYGYTF
-	TRBV5-8	CASSLYAGQGWDQPQHF
-	TRBV7-9	CASSLSWGSSEKLFF
-	TRBV30	CAWSVAPAGSVSVRSEAFF
-	TRBV18	CASSSGLAVNEQYF
few	TRBV7-9	CASSPGDSNQPQHF
-	TRBV11-2	CASSLGTGSEQYF
few	TRBV7-3	CASSLDSAGANVLTF
few	TRBV14	CASSQSRYTGELFF
medium-sized	TRBV9	CASSLGARADTQYF
-	TRBV27	CASSWPGELFF
-	TRBV10-2	CASKREKYNEQFF
-	TRBV28	CASSPLMRAYSYNEQFF
once	TRBV6-1	CATHRDRGSYEQYF
-	TRBV29-1	CSVRGRVAYEQYF
-	TRBV11-3	CASSSTNEQFF
-	TRBV7-2	CASSPRTSGSGEQYF
large	TRBV4-2	CASSQDLSRGRDEQYF
medium-sized	TRBV14	CASSPGVARYQETQYF
-	TRBV5-4	CASKAGDTQYF
few	TRBV19	CASRPDHSGNTIYF
medium-sized	TRBV10-3	CAISESIRGKDTEAFF
-	TRBV7-3	CASSLTAANEQFF
once	TRBV6-1	CASSGGLYGYTF
-	TRBV6-5	CASSNSLGTDNQPQHF
-	TRBV7-9	CASSLDRSSYNEQFF
-	TRBV18	CASSPNRDNYGYTF
few	TRBV7-3	CASSLSGDTYEQYF
-	TRBV11-3	CASSTYTDTQYF
-	TRBV28	CASSRWGEGQETQYF
-	TRBV5-6	CASRLDRGDTGELFF
-	TRBV4-3	CASSQEGHSGANVLTF
once	TRBV5-8	CATTPFHYGYTF
-	TRBV19	CASSMISGPGHF
-	TRBV6-4	CASRTSGSTGELFF